Listed here is a single T cell receptor beta chain. The antigen is undetermined. This specimen belongs to a study of cytomegalovirus exposure and HLA in healthy donors. The study's findings and limits: Later analysis identified 16,951 TCR beta sequences associated with HLA alleles, using a false discovery rate threshold of 0.05.

PCR primers comprised 60 Vbeta and 13 Jbeta primers. Sequenced by immunoSEQ multiplex PCR; TCRdb stores in-frame clones only, minus some. The table has approximately 210,000 clones, around 80% seen once. The CDR3 consists of 14 residues. Trimming left V 3 bases short and J 2 bases short, with 7 bases between. Per germline, CDR1 SEHNR and CDR2 FQNEAQ (reference sequence). The clonotype originates from a man aged 40-50 years in good health and CMV-seropositive. The chain couples TRBV7-9 to TRBJ2-2; D is unclear. Sequencing was done on a sample of PBMCs. The CDR3 loop is CASSFQANTGELFF. The CDR3, as DNA: TGTGCCAGCAGCTTCCAAGCTAACACCGGGGAGCTGTTTTTT.